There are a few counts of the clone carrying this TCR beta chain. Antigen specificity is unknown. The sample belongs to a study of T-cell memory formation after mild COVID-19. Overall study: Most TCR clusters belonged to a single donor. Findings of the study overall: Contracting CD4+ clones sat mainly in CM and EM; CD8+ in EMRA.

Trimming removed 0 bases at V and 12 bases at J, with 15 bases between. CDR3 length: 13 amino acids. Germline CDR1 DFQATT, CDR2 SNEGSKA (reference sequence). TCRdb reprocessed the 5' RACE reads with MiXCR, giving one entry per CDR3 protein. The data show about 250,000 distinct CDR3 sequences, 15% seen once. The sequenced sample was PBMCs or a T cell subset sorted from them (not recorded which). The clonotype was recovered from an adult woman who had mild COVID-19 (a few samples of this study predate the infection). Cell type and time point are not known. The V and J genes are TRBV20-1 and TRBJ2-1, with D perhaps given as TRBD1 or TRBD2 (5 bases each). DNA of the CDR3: TGCAGTGCTAGAGAGGTCAGAGGGGCTGCGCAGTTCTTC. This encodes CSAREVRGAAQFF.